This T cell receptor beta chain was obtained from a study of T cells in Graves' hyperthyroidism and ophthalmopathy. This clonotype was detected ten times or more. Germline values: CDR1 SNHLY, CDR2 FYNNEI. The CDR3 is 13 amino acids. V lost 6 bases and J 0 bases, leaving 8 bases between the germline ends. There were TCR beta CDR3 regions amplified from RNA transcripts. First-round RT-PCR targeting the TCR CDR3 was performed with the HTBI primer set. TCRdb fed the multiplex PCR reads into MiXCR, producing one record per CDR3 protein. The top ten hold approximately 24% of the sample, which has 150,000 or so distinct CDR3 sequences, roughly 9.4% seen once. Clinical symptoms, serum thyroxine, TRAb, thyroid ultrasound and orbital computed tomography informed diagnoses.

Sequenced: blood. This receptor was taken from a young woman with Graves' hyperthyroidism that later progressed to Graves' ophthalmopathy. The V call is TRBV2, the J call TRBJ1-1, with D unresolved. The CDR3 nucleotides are TGTGCCAGCAGGGTGGACTTGAACACTGAAGCTTTCTTT. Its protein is CASRVDLNTEAFF.